These 24 T cell receptor beta chains share one sample of origin, sequenced in a study of beta chain features in type 1 diabetes. Of the isolated RNA, all was reverse transcribed, and so the sequenced material was expressed TCRB transcripts. Generated by immunoSEQ multiplex PCR, the TCRdb table keeps only in-frame clones and is missing some. The sample shows fewer than 250,000 clones, around 65% of them seen only once. Sequencing was carried out using naive CD4+ T cells from blood. Source of these receptors: a man in his thirties or forties in good health.

The chain combines TRBV2 with TRBJ1-2; D not certain. The CDR3 extends over 14 amino acids. The V gene's germline CDR1 is SNHLY and CDR2 FYNNEI. V was cut by 2 bases and J by 3 bases, with 10 bases left in between. CDR3 coding DNA: TGTGCCAGCAGTGAACCCCCCTGGGACTATGGCTACACCTTC. This sequence encodes CASSEPPWDYGYTF.

This rearrangement joins TRBV5-1 to TRBJ2-3; 9 bases match TRBD1. This CDR3 has 12 residues. CDR1 and CDR2 (germline): SGHRS, YFSETQ. Trimming took 8 bases from V and 5 from J; bases not matched to a gene: 3. The CDR3 here is CASNRGQDTQYF. As DNA, the CDR3 is TGCGCCAGTAACAGGGGGCAAGATACGCAGTATTTT.

The chain has TRBV7-2 and TRBJ2-3; 8 bases fit TRBD2. This CDR3 region has 12 residues. V lost 2 bases to trimming and J lost 8 bases; unmatched junction nucleotides: 0. Germline assignment: CDR1 SGHTA and CDR2 FQGNSA. This CDR3 is CASSLSGGTQYF. The CDR3 DNA follows: TGTGCCAGCAGCTTAAGCGGGGGTACGCAGTATTTT.

The rearrangement joins TRBV2 to TRBJ1-1, with D hard to call. CDR1 and CDR2 from the germline V gene are SNHLY and FYNNEI. The CDR3 sequence is 12 residues long. The V and J ends lost 3 bases and 5 bases respectively, with 7 bases between them. The CDR3 is CASSDTGTEAFF. The CDR3 nucleotides read TGTGCCAGCAGTGATACCGGGACTGAAGCTTTCTTT.

The chain employs TRBV7-2 and TRBJ2-5; tentatively, D is TRBD2 (7 bases). V lost 2 bases, J lost 4 bases, and 14 bases lay in between. This CDR3 spans 15 amino acids. Germline V gene data show CDR1 as SGHTA and CDR2 as FQGNSA. The CDR3 DNA reads TGTGCCAGCAGCTTACAAACAGGGAGGGGAGAGACCCAGTACTTC. Translation gives CASSLQTGRGETQYF.

This clone was recorded a few times. The chain joins TRBV7-9 to TRBJ2-4; D perhaps matches TRBD1 (6 bases). Trimming removed 1 base at V and 4 bases at J, with 8 bases between. The germline gives CDR1 SEHNR, CDR2 FQNEAQ (reference sequence). The CDR3 extends over 14 amino acids. CDR3 DNA: TGTGCCAGCAGCTTAGAGGACAGTAAAAACATTCAGTACTTC. Residues: CASSLEDSKNIQYF.

This sequence joins TRBV11-2 and TRBJ2-1; the match to TRBD1 covers 8 bases. CDR3 length equals 16 residues. Germline values: CDR1 SGHAT, CDR2 FQNNGV. V lost 7 bases to trimming and J lost 6 bases; unmatched junction nucleotides: 14. CDR3 region: CASIYAPGQGVNEQFF. The CDR3 DNA sequence: TGTGCCAGCATTTATGCGCCAGGACAGGGCGTCAATGAGCAGTTCTTC.

This clone was picked up one time. The rearrangement joins TRBV5-4 to TRBJ2-3; D remains ambiguous. Trimming pared 4 bases from V and 5 bases from J, leaving 11 bases between. Germline V lookup: CDR1 SGHNT, CDR2 YYREEE (reference sequence). CDR3 length: 13 amino acids. The CDR3 DNA reads TGTGCCAGCAGCCATATAGCTGAAGATACGCAGTATTTT. Protein product: CASSHIAEDTQYF.

J is TRBJ1-3 and V is TRBV27, with D hard to call. The CDR3 length is 16 residues. V dropped 5 bases and J dropped 2 bases, with 16 bases sitting between them. Germline loops: CDR1 MNHEY, CDR2 SMNVEV (reference sequence). CDR3 in amino acids: CASSEEGLFPGNTIYF. CDR3 sequence (DNA): TGTGCCAGCAGTGAGGAGGGTTTGTTTCCTGGAAACACCATATATTTT.

This clone appeared a single time. V and J are TRBV2 and TRBJ2-1, with no clear D. Germline values: CDR1 SNHLY, CDR2 FYNNEI. The CDR3 sequence is 11 residues long. The germline V and J ends were trimmed by 6 bases and 5 bases, with 5 bases remaining between them. The CDR3 sequence is CASSFNNEQFF. The CDR3, as DNA: TGTGCCAGCAGCTTTAACAATGAGCAGTTCTTC.

The chain carries TRBV27 and TRBJ1-1, with D uncertain. CDR1 is MNHEY and CDR2 is SMNVEV in the germline V gene (reference sequence). The CDR3 has 17 amino acids. V was pared by 0 bases and J by 4 bases, with 18 bases between. The CDR3 coding sequence is TGTGCCAGCAGTTTATCATCCTGGAGAGCGGGAGTCACTGAAGCTTTCTTT. Translated, it gives CASSLSSWRAGVTEAFF.

The rearrangement links TRBV25-1 to TRBJ2-7; a weak D match, TRBD1 (6 bases). Germline values: CDR1 MGHDK, CDR2 SYGVNS. The V and J ends lost 3 bases and 3 bases respectively, with 15 bases between them. The length of the CDR3 is 15 residues. The CDR3 sequence is CASSDPFRGSYEQYF. The CDR3 DNA reads TGTGCCAGCAGTGATCCCTTCAGGGGAAGCTACGAGCAGTACTTC.

J is TRBJ2-1 and V is TRBV5-4; a possible D gene is TRBD2 (6 bases). Looked up from germline, CDR1 is SGHNT and CDR2 is YYREEE (reference sequence). There are 13 residues in the CDR3. V lost 7 bases and J 8 bases, leaving 16 bases between the germline ends. The CDR3 region is CASGREASDEQFF. Written as DNA, the CDR3 is TGTGCCAGCGGGCGGGAAGCTTCGGATGAGCAGTTCTTC. Using reference TRBV5-4 and TRBJ2-1 for the parts outside the CDR3, the full variable domain is ETGVTQSPTHLIKTRGQQVTLRCSSQSGHNTVSWYQQALGQGPQFIFQYYREEENGRGNFPPRFSGLQFPNYSSELNVNALELDDSALYLCASGREASDEQFFGPGTRLTVL.

V is TRBV29-1 and J is TRBJ2-6; 7 positions match TRBD1. V lost 6 bases to trimming and J lost 2 bases; unmatched junction nucleotides: 4. Germline V gene lookup returns CDR1 SQVTM and CDR2 ANQGSEA. This CDR3 is 14 amino acids long. The CDR3 region has the DNA TGCAGCGTGACAGGGTCACCTGGGGCCAACGTCCTGACTTTC. Translating gives CSVTGSPGANVLTF. The full variable domain, with the rest looked up from reference TRBV29-1 and TRBJ2-6, is SAVISQKPSRDICQRGTSLTIQCQVDSQVTMMFWYRQQPGQSLTLIATANQGSEATYESGFVIDKFPISRPNLTFSTLTVSNMSPEDSSIYLCSVTGSPGANVLTFGAGSRLTVL.

This clone was seen only once. The J gene is TRBJ2-1, the V gene TRBV29-1; possibly TRBD2 for D (6 bases). Trimming pared 7 bases from V and 4 bases from J, leaving 17 bases between. This CDR3 is 14 amino acids long. Germline-derived CDR1 and CDR2 are SQVTM and ANQGSEA. The CDR3 loop is CSGELARFYNEQFF. The CDR3 nucleotides read TGCAGCGGGGAACTAGCTCGCTTTTACAATGAGCAGTTCTTC.

J is TRBJ2-1 and V is TRBV7-2, with D unclear. This CDR3 has 12 residues. The V end was cut by 2 bases, the J end by 6 bases, with 5 bases between. CDR1 is SGHTA and CDR2 is FQGNSA in the germline V gene. In nucleotides, the CDR3 is TGTGCCAGCAGCTTATGGGGCAATGAGCAGTTCTTC. Translated: CASSLWGNEQFF.

The chain has TRBV15 and TRBJ2-5; no definite D call. Germline CDR1 reads LNHNV; CDR2 reads YYDKDF (reference sequence). Trimming pared 0 bases from V and 4 bases from J, leaving 15 bases between. The CDR3 has 16 amino acids. CDR3 residues: CATSRDPSQVLETQYF. In DNA, the CDR3 is TGTGCCACCAGCAGAGATCCGAGCCAGGTATTAGAGACCCAGTACTTC.

The chain has TRBV7-2 and TRBJ1-6; D remains ambiguous. The V gene lost 0 bases and the J gene lost 14 bases, with 14 bases spanning the gap. Germline CDR1 reads SGHTA; CDR2 reads FQGNSA. CDR3 size: 14 residues. The DNA of the CDR3 is TGTGCCAGCAGCTTAGCGCTCGAAGTTGGTTCCCTCCACTTT. Its translation: CASSLALEVGSLHF.

The chain couples TRBV29-1 to TRBJ2-5, with 7 bases identical to TRBD2. V shed 5 bases and J 2 bases; nucleotides not matched to a gene: 14. This CDR3 is built from 16 residues. In germline, CDR1 is SQVTM, CDR2 ANQGSEA. The CDR3 nucleotides are TGCAGCGTTTCAAAAGTTCGGGGGAGGGTTCAAGAGACCCAGTACTTC. Translation gives CSVSKVRGRVQETQYF.

The chain links TRBV28 to TRBJ2-1; D is possibly TRBD1 or TRBD2 (5 bases each). CDR3 length: 14 amino acids. Germline assignment: CDR1 MDHEN and CDR2 SYDVKM. V was pared by 5 bases and J by 6 bases, with 14 bases between. DNA for the CDR3: TGTGCCAGCAGTGGACATGGAGGTTTCAATGAGCAGTTCTTC. Translated: CASSGHGGFNEQFF. The complete variable domain, with remaining parts taken from reference TRBV28 and TRBJ2-1, reads DVKVTQSSRYLVKRTGEKVFLECVQDMDHENMFWYRQDPGLGLRLIYFSYDVKMKEKGDIPEGYSVSREKKERFSLILESASTNQTSMYLCASSGHGGFNEQFFGPGTRLTVL.

The V gene is TRBV30, the J gene TRBJ1-3; unclear D gene. This CDR3 region has 14 residues. Per the germline V gene, CDR1 is GTSNPN and CDR2 is SVGIG (reference sequence). Trimming cost V 1 base and J 2 bases, with 9 bases left between them. The CDR3 protein is CAWSAKWAGNTIYF. The CDR3 DNA reads as TGTGCCTGGAGTGCTAAGTGGGCTGGAAACACCATATATTTT.

The chain is built from TRBV18 and TRBJ2-7; no firm D call. CDR1 and CDR2 from the germline V gene are KGHSH and LQKENI. V lost 6 bases and J lost 3, with 9 bases in between. The CDR3 is 12 amino acids. This chain's CDR3 is CASSPSDYEQYF. CDR3 in DNA: TGTGCCAGCTCTCCCAGCGACTACGAGCAGTACTTC. Variable domain in full (rest from reference TRBV18 and TRBJ2-7): NAGVMQNPRHLVRRRGQEARLRCSPMKGHSHVYWYRQLPEEGLKFMVYLQKENIIDESGMPKERFSAEFPKEGPSILRIQQVVRGDSAAYFCASSPSDYEQYFGPGTRLTVT.

V and J are TRBV14 and TRBJ2-6, with D unclear. CDR1 is SGHDN and CDR2 is FVKESK in the germline V gene. The V gene lost 5 bases and the J gene lost 1 base, with 9 bases spanning the gap. The CDR3 runs 15 residues. CDR3 sequence (DNA): TGTGCCAGCAGCTCCGGTCCGTCTGGGGCCAACGTCCTGACTTTC. Amino acid sequence: CASSSGPSGANVLTF.

This chain links TRBV9 with TRBJ1-1; D unresolved. The CDR3 totals 13 residues. The V end lost 3 bases, the J end lost 1 base, and 7 bases lay between the germline ends. The V gene's germline CDR1 is SGDLS and CDR2 YYNGEE. The CDR3 bases are TGTGCCAGCAGCGCTAAACAGAACACTGAAGCTTTCTTT. Protein: CASSAKQNTEAFF.